The rows below give T cell receptor beta chains drawn from one sample of a study of human T cells and chemical hapten exposure. One entry per CDR3 protein results from TCRdb running MiXCR on the RACE reads. The sample has a few hundred thousand distinct CDR3 sequences; 5.5% are singletons. This specimen consisted of whole blood, obtained in connection with sensitization to the hapten diphenylcyclopropenone (DPC). The source is a woman aged 18 to 35 with alopecia areata. Some clones in this sample may be carry-over from other donors' samples. The CDR3 runs from the conserved cysteine through the conserved F or W. The order of the fields is V gene, CDR3 length, clone size, D gene, J gene, CDR3 protein, CDR3 DNA. A D gene is named only where the DNA matches it firmly. Some rows mark clone size as missing; the rest say once, few, many or name a class of expanded clone.

v_call: TRBV7-8
cdr3_length: 13
clone_size: many
d_call: .
j_call: TRBJ1-1
cdr3_aa: CASSQTENTEAFF
cdr3_nt: TGTGCCAGCAGTCAGACTGAGAACACTGAAGCTTTCTTT

v_call: TRBV27
cdr3_length: 13
clone_size: many
d_call: .
j_call: TRBJ1-1
cdr3_aa: CASSPGGHAEAFF
cdr3_nt: TGTGCCAGCAGTCCCGGGGGGCACGCTGAAGCTTTCTTT

v_call: TRBV29-1
cdr3_length: 14
clone_size: .
d_call: .
j_call: TRBJ1-4
cdr3_aa: CSVVEPAANEKLFF
cdr3_nt: TGCAGCGTGGTTGAACCGGCAGCTAATGAAAAACTGTTTTTT

v_call: TRBV29-1
cdr3_length: 13
clone_size: many
d_call: .
j_call: TRBJ2-5
cdr3_aa: CSVSSPNQETQYF
cdr3_nt: TGCAGCGTTTCTAGCCCCAACCAAGAGACCCAGTACTTC

v_call: TRBV14
cdr3_length: 15
clone_size: many
d_call: .
j_call: TRBJ2-3
cdr3_aa: CASSQDMQGRNTQYF
cdr3_nt: TGTGCCAGCAGCCAAGATATGCAGGGAAGGAATACGCAGTATTTT

v_call: TRBV25-1
cdr3_length: 15
clone_size: few
d_call: .
j_call: TRBJ2-7
cdr3_aa: CASSPRTKLAYEQYF
cdr3_nt: TGTGCCAGCAGTCCCCGGACAAAACTTGCCTACGAGCAGTACTTC

v_call: TRBV9
cdr3_length: 15
clone_size: many
d_call: .
j_call: TRBJ2-5
cdr3_aa: CASSVVAGPQETQYF
cdr3_nt: TGTGCCAGCAGCGTAGTGGCAGGCCCCCAAGAGACCCAGTACTTC

v_call: TRBV20-1
cdr3_length: 16
clone_size: few
d_call: TRBD2
j_call: TRBJ2-7
cdr3_aa: CSAREGTSGGNYEQYF
cdr3_nt: TGCAGTGCTAGAGAAGGGACTAGCGGGGGAAACTACGAGCAGTACTTC

v_call: TRBV5-4
cdr3_length: 18
clone_size: few
d_call: TRBD2
j_call: TRBJ2-1
cdr3_aa: CASSLKGLAGGHYNEQFF
cdr3_nt: TGTGCCAGCAGCTTGAAAGGACTAGCGGGGGGCCACTACAATGAGCAGTTCTTC

v_call: TRBV6-5
cdr3_length: 15
clone_size: .
d_call: TRBD1
j_call: TRBJ2-3
cdr3_aa: CASSRGGVGSDTQYF
cdr3_nt: TGTGCCAGCAGTCGAGGGGGCGTCGGGTCAGATACGCAGTATTTT

v_call: TRBV11-2
cdr3_length: 12
clone_size: few
d_call: .
j_call: TRBJ1-6
cdr3_aa: CASSGIDRGLHF
cdr3_nt: TGTGCCAGCAGCGGGATAGACCGGGGGCTCCACTTT

v_call: TRBV5-1
cdr3_length: 15
clone_size: few
d_call: .
j_call: TRBJ2-3
cdr3_aa: CASSRSGRLTDTQYF
cdr3_nt: TGCGCCAGCAGCCGGTCGGGCAGACTCACAGATACGCAGTATTTT

v_call: TRBV7-2
cdr3_length: 17
clone_size: .
d_call: .
j_call: TRBJ2-1
cdr3_aa: CASSHTPPGTVYNEQFF
cdr3_nt: TGTGCCAGCAGCCATACTCCCCCCGGGACCGTTTACAATGAGCAGTTCTTC

v_call: TRBV5-6
cdr3_length: 16
clone_size: .
d_call: TRBD1
j_call: TRBJ2-5
cdr3_aa: CASSLSGTGGRETQYF
cdr3_nt: TGTGCCAGCAGCCTGTCCGGGACAGGGGGCCGGGAGACCCAGTACTTC

v_call: TRBV29-1
cdr3_length: 13
clone_size: many
d_call: .
j_call: TRBJ1-4
cdr3_aa: CSVTIGGYEKLFF
cdr3_nt: TGCAGCGTTACCATTGGGGGTTATGAAAAACTGTTTTTT

v_call: TRBV12-3/TRBV12-4
cdr3_length: 13
clone_size: few
d_call: .
j_call: TRBJ2-4
cdr3_aa: CASSPPSGTTQYF
cdr3_nt: TGTGCCAGCAGTCCTCCCAGCGGGACAACTCAGTACTTC

v_call: TRBV6-1
cdr3_length: 17
clone_size: few
d_call: TRBD1
j_call: TRBJ1-2
cdr3_aa: CASTRTGTGASPYGYTF
cdr3_nt: TGTGCCAGCACCAGAACCGGGACAGGAGCCTCGCCTTATGGCTACACCTTC

v_call: TRBV12-3/TRBV12-4
cdr3_length: 14
clone_size: many
d_call: .
j_call: TRBJ2-2
cdr3_aa: CASSFERNTGELFF
cdr3_nt: TGTGCCAGCAGTTTTGAGCGGAACACCGGGGAGCTGTTTTTT

v_call: TRBV6-2/TRBV6-3
cdr3_length: 17
clone_size: few
d_call: TRBD1
j_call: TRBJ2-6
cdr3_aa: CASNWDRESSGANVLTF
cdr3_nt: TGTGCCAGCAACTGGGACAGGGAAAGCTCTGGGGCCAACGTCCTGACTTTC

v_call: TRBV7-2
cdr3_length: 16
clone_size: .
d_call: .
j_call: TRBJ1-4
cdr3_aa: CASSLVRSATNEKLFF
cdr3_nt: TGTGCCAGCAGCTTAGTAAGAAGTGCAACTAATGAAAAACTGTTTTTT

v_call: TRBV7-2
cdr3_length: 15
clone_size: .
d_call: TRBD1
j_call: TRBJ2-5
cdr3_aa: CASSLEGARQETQYF
cdr3_nt: TGTGCCAGCAGCTTAGAGGGGGCAAGGCAAGAGACCCAGTACTTC

v_call: TRBV3-1
cdr3_length: 18
clone_size: few
d_call: TRBD2
j_call: TRBJ2-4
cdr3_aa: CASSQEGTRIIAKNIQYF
cdr3_nt: TGTGCCAGCAGCCAAGAGGGGACTAGGATTATAGCCAAAAACATTCAGTACTTC

v_call: TRBV18
cdr3_length: 14
clone_size: .
d_call: .
j_call: TRBJ1-1
cdr3_aa: CASSPTSPGTEAFF
cdr3_nt: TGTGCCAGCTCACCCACGAGCCCGGGGACTGAAGCTTTCTTT

v_call: TRBV11-2
cdr3_length: 18
clone_size: .
d_call: .
j_call: TRBJ2-6
cdr3_aa: CASSSFETSSSGANVLTF
cdr3_nt: TGTGCCAGCAGCTCCTTCGAGACATCTAGCTCTGGGGCCAACGTCCTGACTTTC

v_call: TRBV3-1
cdr3_length: 14
clone_size: many
d_call: .
j_call: TRBJ1-1
cdr3_aa: CASSQVPLNTEAFF
cdr3_nt: TGTGCCAGCAGCCAAGTCCCTCTGAACACTGAAGCTTTCTTT

v_call: TRBV6-2/TRBV6-3
cdr3_length: 12
clone_size: .
d_call: .
j_call: TRBJ2-3
cdr3_aa: CASSLGESTQYF
cdr3_nt: TGTGCCAGCAGTTTAGGGGAGTCAACGCAGTATTTT

v_call: TRBV9
cdr3_length: 17
clone_size: few
d_call: TRBD2
j_call: TRBJ2-1
cdr3_aa: CASSPRFTSGGYNEQFF
cdr3_nt: TGTGCCAGCAGCCCCCGCTTTACTAGCGGGGGGTACAATGAGCAGTTCTTC

v_call: TRBV20-1
cdr3_length: 14
clone_size: .
d_call: .
j_call: TRBJ1-2
cdr3_aa: CSASIPPENYGYTF
cdr3_nt: TGCAGTGCTAGCATCCCTCCGGAAAACTATGGCTACACCTTC

v_call: TRBV2
cdr3_length: 15
clone_size: few
d_call: TRBD1
j_call: TRBJ2-3
cdr3_aa: CANQPQGMVTDTQYF
cdr3_nt: TGTGCCAACCAACCACAGGGGATGGTGACAGATACGCAGTATTTT

v_call: TRBV12-3/TRBV12-4
cdr3_length: 14
clone_size: many
d_call: TRBD1
j_call: TRBJ1-1
cdr3_aa: CASTPAGGMAEAFF
cdr3_nt: TGTGCCAGCACCCCTGCAGGGGGAATGGCTGAAGCTTTCTTT

v_call: TRBV12-3/TRBV12-4
cdr3_length: 14
clone_size: .
d_call: TRBD1
j_call: TRBJ1-5
cdr3_aa: CASSLATGFQPQHF
cdr3_nt: TGTGCCAGCAGTTTGGCGACAGGGTTTCAGCCCCAGCATTTT

v_call: TRBV5-1
cdr3_length: 16
clone_size: many
d_call: TRBD2
j_call: TRBJ2-3
cdr3_aa: CASSLGLAGVTDTQYF
cdr3_nt: TGCGCCAGCAGCTTGGGACTAGCGGGGGTCACAGATACGCAGTATTTT

v_call: TRBV7-9
cdr3_length: 16
clone_size: few
d_call: .
j_call: TRBJ1-1
cdr3_aa: CASSFPRTAMNTEAFF
cdr3_nt: TGTGCCAGCAGCTTCCCCAGGACGGCGATGAACACTGAAGCTTTCTTT

v_call: TRBV4-3
cdr3_length: 14
clone_size: .
d_call: TRBD1
j_call: TRBJ1-6
cdr3_aa: CASSQRTGGSPLHF
cdr3_nt: TGCGCCAGCAGCCAACGAACAGGGGGATCACCCCTCCACTTT

v_call: TRBV6-5
cdr3_length: 16
clone_size: few
d_call: TRBD2
j_call: TRBJ2-1
cdr3_aa: CASSSNIAGVDNEQFF
cdr3_nt: TGTGCCAGCAGTTCCAACATAGCGGGAGTCGACAATGAGCAGTTCTTC